This TCR beta chain is from a study of vaccination and CD4 T cells after COVID-19. Study-wide background: At a median about 99 days (range 35 to 161) after diagnosis, post-COVID samples were drawn. Control wells got either CEFX epitopes, HIV-1 Nef peptides, or no peptide at all.

Cultured CD4+ T cell DNA was sequenced using the Oncomine TCR Beta short-read assay. One entry per CDR3 protein results from TCRdb running MiXCR on the PCR reads. The sample contains fewer than 20,000 distinct CDR3 sequences, around 68% of which appear only once. Treatment: approximately nine-day PBMC culture with coronavirus spike peptide pools or control peptides (ViraFEST assay). This CDR3 is built from 13 residues. Trimming removed 4 bases from V and 6 bases from J, with 10 bases in between. Germline V CDR1 and CDR2: SGHRS, YFSETQ. Study-level points and caveats: Post-infection sampling omitted early timepoints and covered relatively few convalescent patients.

About this clonotype itself: The antigen is unknown.

This TCR derives from a human donor who had recovered from COVID-19. This chain links TRBV5-1 with TRBJ2-2; maybe TRBD1 (5 bases). The sequenced sample was CD4+ T cells from blood, cultured in vitro. The CDR3 DNA is TGCGCCAGCAGCCCGAGACAGCCCGGGGAGCTGTTTTTT. This sequence encodes CASSPRQPGELFF.